At least ten counts were recorded for the clone carrying this T cell receptor beta chain. Its antigen is currently unknown. Prepared libraries of TCR beta cDNA carried unique molecular identifiers. Via MiXCR, TCRdb re-called the PCR reads, giving one row per CDR3 protein. The repertoire holds about 770,000 distinct CDR3 sequences, with about half as singletons. V lost 5 bases, J lost 0 bases, and 5 bases lay in between. The CDR3 has 13 residues. This specimen comes from a study of post-analysis software for immune sequencing data. Study as a whole: The disease courses covered relapsing-remitting, secondary progressive and progressive-relapsing multiple sclerosis. The study, taken as a whole, reports: When patients were compared with controls, four or five TRBV segments were more frequent, TRBV5-6, TRBV5-1 and TRBV20-1 among them. Versus controls, multiple sclerosis patients showed significantly lower diversity (normalized Chao1). Batch-matched samples strongly co-clustered by F measure.

The sequencing sample was made of blood. The sequence derives from a girl aged 10-17 years with multiple sclerosis. The chain employs TRBV12-3 or TRBV12-4 and TRBJ1-5; D call uncertain. As DNA, the CDR3 is TGTGCCAGCAGTCCCAATAGCAATCAGCCCCAGCATTTT. Protein: CASSPNSNQPQHF.